This is a list of T cell receptor beta chains from one sample in a study of T-cell memory formation after mild COVID-19. TCRdb independently ran MiXCR on the 5' RACE reads; one entry per CDR3 protein. Of fewer than 400,000 distinct CDR3 sequences in the sample, over 10% are singletons; the top ten hold about 22%. Sequencing was performed on PBMCs or a T cell subset sorted from them (not recorded which). All receptors come from a man aged 18 to 29 who had mild COVID-19 (a few samples of this study predate the infection). Cell type and time point are not known. Each CDR3 is given with its conserved first and last residue. The D gene is left open where the match is weak. Not all rows give a size; the values are once, few, many and, for expanded clones, a class.

j_gene: TRBJ2-6; abundance: few; v_gene: TRBV11-2; d_gene: TRBD1; CDR3aa: CASSPFRRDRLSGANVLTF; CDR3nt: TGTGCCAGCAGCCCCTTCAGAAGGGACAGGCTCTCTGGGGCCAACGTCCTGACTTTC
j_gene: TRBJ1-2; abundance: few; v_gene: TRBV6-6; d_gene: .; CDR3aa: CASRTDGLYGYTF; CDR3nt: TGTGCCAGCAGAACAGACGGCCTCTATGGCTACACCTTC
j_gene: TRBJ2-3; abundance: .; v_gene: TRBV29-1; d_gene: TRBD2; CDR3aa: CSLSGGPDTQYF; CDR3nt: TGCAGCCTTAGCGGGGGGCCAGATACGCAGTATTTT
j_gene: TRBJ1-1; abundance: few; v_gene: TRBV12-3/TRBV12-4; d_gene: TRBD1; CDR3aa: CATRRDRGQGEAFF; CDR3nt: TGTGCTACACGCCGGGACAGGGGGCAGGGTGAAGCTTTCTTT
j_gene: TRBJ2-3; abundance: .; v_gene: TRBV9; d_gene: TRBD1; CDR3aa: CASSVTGTAFTDTQYF; CDR3nt: TGTGCCAGCAGCGTCACCGGGACAGCCTTCACAGATACGCAGTATTTT
j_gene: TRBJ1-2; abundance: few; v_gene: TRBV5-6; d_gene: TRBD1; CDR3aa: CASSLGQGSGYTF; CDR3nt: TGTGCCAGCAGCTTGGGACAGGGATCCGGCTACACCTTC
j_gene: TRBJ2-7; abundance: few; v_gene: TRBV7-9; d_gene: .; CDR3aa: CASSAWTYEQYF; CDR3nt: TGTGCCAGCAGCGCCTGGACCTACGAGCAGTACTTC
j_gene: TRBJ2-1; abundance: many; v_gene: TRBV10-3; d_gene: TRBD2; CDR3aa: CAISATSGVYNEQFF; CDR3nt: TGTGCCATCAGCGCAACTAGCGGGGTTTACAATGAGCAGTTCTTC
j_gene: TRBJ2-2; abundance: many; v_gene: TRBV5-5; d_gene: .; CDR3aa: CASSLSGNTGELFF; CDR3nt: TGTGCCAGCTCCCTATCGGGGAACACCGGGGAGCTGTTTTTT
j_gene: TRBJ1-5; abundance: many; v_gene: TRBV3-1; d_gene: .; CDR3aa: CASSQGGTGSNQPQHF; CDR3nt: TGTGCCAGCAGCCAAGGAGGGACGGGTAGCAATCAGCCCCAGCATTTT
j_gene: TRBJ2-7; abundance: many; v_gene: TRBV12-3/TRBV12-4; d_gene: .; CDR3aa: CASSLTRGPYEQYF; CDR3nt: TGTGCCAGCAGTTTAACCCGAGGGCCTTACGAGCAGTACTTC
j_gene: TRBJ1-2; abundance: many; v_gene: TRBV4-3; d_gene: .; CDR3aa: CASSQEQLLNGYTF; CDR3nt: TGCGCCAGCAGCCAAGAACAGTTGCTAAACGGCTACACCTTC
j_gene: TRBJ1-1; abundance: few; v_gene: TRBV20-1; d_gene: .; CDR3aa: CSASWTNTEAFF; CDR3nt: TGCAGTGCCTCCTGGACGAACACTGAAGCTTTCTTT
j_gene: TRBJ2-3; abundance: .; v_gene: TRBV4-3; d_gene: TRBD2; CDR3aa: CASSPGLAGTTDTQYF; CDR3nt: TGCGCCAGCAGCCCCGGACTAGCGGGGACCACAGATACGCAGTATTTT
j_gene: TRBJ2-5; abundance: few; v_gene: TRBV7-9; d_gene: .; CDR3aa: CASSNDRYQETQYF; CDR3nt: TGTGCCAGCAGCAACGACAGGTACCAAGAGACCCAGTACTTC
j_gene: TRBJ2-7; abundance: .; v_gene: TRBV5-1; d_gene: TRBD1; CDR3aa: CASSPIQGLSYEQYF; CDR3nt: TGCGCCAGCAGCCCAATACAGGGGCTCTCCTACGAGCAGTACTTC
j_gene: TRBJ1-3; abundance: few; v_gene: TRBV12-5; d_gene: .; CDR3aa: CASGLGETAISGNTIYF; CDR3nt: TGTGCTAGTGGTTTGGGAGAAACAGCGATCTCTGGAAACACCATATATTTT
j_gene: TRBJ2-1; abundance: few; v_gene: TRBV11-2; d_gene: TRBD2; CDR3aa: CASSRGLAGGTTYNEQFF; CDR3nt: TGTGCCAGCAGCCGCGGACTAGCGGGGGGGACGACCTACAATGAGCAGTTCTTC
j_gene: TRBJ2-7; abundance: .; v_gene: TRBV7-9; d_gene: .; CDR3aa: CASSPTRVEQYF; CDR3nt: TGTGCCAGCAGCCCAACCCGGGTCGAGCAGTACTTC
j_gene: TRBJ1-4; abundance: few; v_gene: TRBV6-5; d_gene: .; CDR3aa: CASSWGGARNEKLFF; CDR3nt: TGTGCCAGCAGTTGGGGAGGGGCGCGGAATGAAAAACTGTTTTTT
j_gene: TRBJ1-2; abundance: .; v_gene: TRBV5-1; d_gene: .; CDR3aa: CASSFLEDYGGYTF; CDR3nt: TGCGCCAGCAGCTTCCTGGAGGACTATGGTGGCTACACCTTC
j_gene: TRBJ2-3; abundance: many; v_gene: TRBV5-1; d_gene: .; CDR3aa: CASSLEGRVRSDTQYF; CDR3nt: TGCGCCAGCAGCTTGGAAGGCAGGGTCCGATCGGATACGCAGTATTTT
j_gene: TRBJ1-1; abundance: many; v_gene: TRBV7-9; d_gene: .; CDR3aa: CASSPTTGPLAFF; CDR3nt: TGTGCCAGCAGCCCCACGACGGGCCCTTTGGCTTTCTTT
j_gene: TRBJ2-1; abundance: few; v_gene: TRBV7-9; d_gene: TRBD2; CDR3aa: CASSLINPQRGPYNEQFF; CDR3nt: TGTGCCAGCAGCTTAATTAACCCCCAGCGGGGACCCTACAATGAGCAGTTCTTC
j_gene: TRBJ2-1; abundance: few; v_gene: TRBV5-1; d_gene: TRBD2; CDR3aa: CASRPGLVSHEQFF; CDR3nt: TGCGCCAGCAGGCCGGGACTAGTTTCCCATGAGCAGTTCTTC
j_gene: TRBJ2-7; abundance: many; v_gene: TRBV12-3/TRBV12-4; d_gene: .; CDR3aa: CASSLGPTDVYEQYF; CDR3nt: TGTGCCAGCAGTTTAGGCCCGACAGACGTCTACGAGCAGTACTTC
j_gene: TRBJ1-6; abundance: few; v_gene: TRBV6-5; d_gene: .; CDR3aa: CASSFSQAYFSPLHF; CDR3nt: TGTGCCAGCAGTTTCTCACAGGCTTATTTTTCACCCCTCCACTTT
j_gene: TRBJ2-1; abundance: few; v_gene: TRBV29-1; d_gene: .; CDR3aa: CSAGVSYNEQFF; CDR3nt: TGCAGCGCGGGAGTCTCCTACAATGAGCAGTTCTTC
j_gene: TRBJ1-1; abundance: many; v_gene: TRBV5-1; d_gene: .; CDR3aa: CATPPGVNTEAFF; CDR3nt: TGCGCCACTCCCCCGGGGGTGAACACTGAAGCTTTCTTT
j_gene: TRBJ1-3; abundance: many; v_gene: TRBV12-3/TRBV12-4; d_gene: .; CDR3aa: CASSLVGNTIYF; CDR3nt: TGTGCCAGCAGTTTAGTAGGAAACACCATATATTTT
j_gene: TRBJ1-5; abundance: .; v_gene: TRBV20-1; d_gene: TRBD1; CDR3aa: CSAIQGARQPQHF; CDR3nt: TGCAGTGCCATTCAGGGGGCGCGACAGCCCCAGCATTTT
j_gene: TRBJ1-6; abundance: .; v_gene: TRBV6-2/TRBV6-3; d_gene: .; CDR3aa: CASIPNWGSPLHF; CDR3nt: TGTGCCAGCATTCCCAATTGGGGGTCACCCCTCCACTTT
j_gene: TRBJ2-2; abundance: .; v_gene: TRBV12-3/TRBV12-4; d_gene: .; CDR3aa: CASRRQSLNTGELFF; CDR3nt: TGTGCCAGCAGACGTCAAAGCCTGAACACCGGGGAGCTGTTTTTT
j_gene: TRBJ1-1; abundance: few; v_gene: TRBV27; d_gene: .; CDR3aa: CASSPRTVGGNTEAFF; CDR3nt: TGTGCCAGCAGTCCTCGGACAGTCGGTGGCAACACTGAAGCTTTCTTT
j_gene: TRBJ2-1; abundance: many; v_gene: TRBV28; d_gene: .; CDR3aa: CASRNRGGNEQFF; CDR3nt: TGTGCCAGCAGGAACAGGGGGGGCAATGAGCAGTTCTTC
j_gene: TRBJ2-3; abundance: few; v_gene: TRBV7-3; d_gene: .; CDR3aa: CASSLRGSPTDTQYF; CDR3nt: TGTGCCAGCAGCTTAAGAGGTAGCCCCACAGATACGCAGTATTTT
j_gene: TRBJ1-1; abundance: many; v_gene: TRBV4-1; d_gene: .; CDR3aa: CASGDFRSAEAFF; CDR3nt: TGCGCCAGCGGGGACTTTCGAAGCGCTGAAGCTTTCTTT
j_gene: TRBJ1-5; abundance: .; v_gene: TRBV7-8; d_gene: .; CDR3aa: CASRRGEADDNQPQHF; CDR3nt: TGTGCCAGCAGGAGGGGGGAGGCAGATGACAATCAGCCCCAGCATTTT
j_gene: TRBJ2-7; abundance: few; v_gene: TRBV5-6; d_gene: .; CDR3aa: CASTRTVTYEQYF; CDR3nt: TGTGCCAGCACCCGGACGGTAACCTACGAGCAGTACTTC
j_gene: TRBJ2-5; abundance: few; v_gene: TRBV6-5; d_gene: TRBD1; CDR3aa: CASKPGQGGTQYF; CDR3nt: TGTGCCAGCAAACCGGGACAGGGAGGGACCCAGTACTTC
j_gene: TRBJ1-1; abundance: few; v_gene: TRBV21-1; d_gene: .; CDR3aa: CASSKVIKDRANTEAFF; CDR3nt: TGTGCCAGCAGCAAAGTTATTAAGGACAGGGCGAACACTGAAGCTTTCTTT
j_gene: TRBJ2-5; abundance: many; v_gene: TRBV7-9; d_gene: TRBD1; CDR3aa: CASSRGQGQETQYF; CDR3nt: TGTGCCAGCAGCCGCGGACAGGGACAAGAGACCCAGTACTTC
j_gene: TRBJ1-2; abundance: .; v_gene: TRBV6-6; d_gene: .; CDR3aa: CASKDGNYGYTF; CDR3nt: TGTGCCAGCAAGGACGGGAACTATGGCTACACCTTC
j_gene: TRBJ2-5; abundance: many; v_gene: TRBV12-3/TRBV12-4; d_gene: TRBD2; CDR3aa: CASNRASGETQYF; CDR3nt: TGTGCCAGCAACAGGGCTAGCGGGGAGACCCAGTACTTC
j_gene: TRBJ2-3; abundance: few; v_gene: TRBV5-1; d_gene: TRBD2; CDR3aa: CASSSSGGKTDTQYF; CDR3nt: TGCGCCAGCAGCTCTAGCGGGGGGAAAACAGATACGCAGTATTTT
j_gene: TRBJ1-6; abundance: .; v_gene: TRBV7-9; d_gene: .; CDR3aa: CASSYPTGSNSPLHF; CDR3nt: TGTGCCAGCAGCTACCCGACGGGGAGTAATTCACCCCTCCACTTT
j_gene: TRBJ2-3; abundance: few; v_gene: TRBV11-2; d_gene: .; CDR3aa: CASTSQADGYTDTQYF; CDR3nt: TGTGCCAGCACCTCCCAGGCGGACGGATACACAGATACGCAGTATTTT
j_gene: TRBJ2-2; abundance: .; v_gene: TRBV9; d_gene: .; CDR3aa: CASSVTGVVRNTGELFF; CDR3nt: TGTGCCAGCAGCGTCACGGGGGTGGTTAGGAACACCGGGGAGCTGTTTTTT
j_gene: TRBJ2-7; abundance: .; v_gene: TRBV4-1; d_gene: TRBD1; CDR3aa: CASSQDRGYEQYF; CDR3nt: TGCGCCAGCAGTCAAGACAGGGGGTACGAGCAGTACTTC
j_gene: TRBJ1-4; abundance: few; v_gene: TRBV19; d_gene: TRBD1; CDR3aa: CASSRGQGDEKLFF; CDR3nt: TGTGCCAGTAGTCGAGGACAGGGGGATGAAAAACTGTTTTTT
j_gene: TRBJ2-5; abundance: .; v_gene: TRBV5-1; d_gene: .; CDR3aa: CASSLAGHRMETQYF; CDR3nt: TGCGCCAGCAGCTTGGCAGGCCATAGAATGGAGACCCAGTACTTC
j_gene: TRBJ1-2; abundance: .; v_gene: TRBV6-5; d_gene: .; CDR3aa: CASSYSDGALYGYTF; CDR3nt: TGTGCCAGCAGTTACTCGGATGGGGCCCTTTATGGCTACACCTTC
j_gene: TRBJ2-3; abundance: many; v_gene: TRBV28; d_gene: TRBD2; CDR3aa: CASSSGRRGVTDTQYF; CDR3nt: TGTGCCAGCAGTTCCGGAAGGCGGGGGGTTACAGATACGCAGTATTTT
j_gene: TRBJ2-5; abundance: few; v_gene: TRBV6-5; d_gene: .; CDR3aa: CASSRDLGKAETQYF; CDR3nt: TGTGCCAGCAGTAGGGACCTAGGAAAGGCGGAGACCCAGTACTTC
j_gene: TRBJ2-5; abundance: .; v_gene: TRBV28; d_gene: .; CDR3aa: CASSPWDSMYQETQYF; CDR3nt: TGTGCCAGCAGCCCCTGGGACTCCATGTACCAAGAGACCCAGTACTTC
j_gene: TRBJ1-1; abundance: few; v_gene: TRBV20-1; d_gene: TRBD1; CDR3aa: CSAREPPSLTGGFFGAEAFF; CDR3nt: TGCAGTGCTAGGGAGCCACCGTCGCTGACAGGGGGTTTCTTTGGCGCTGAAGCTTTCTTT
j_gene: TRBJ2-7; abundance: few; v_gene: TRBV7-9; d_gene: TRBD1; CDR3aa: CASTQGAAPVNYEQYF; CDR3nt: TGTGCCAGCACCCAGGGGGCCGCACCTGTCAACTACGAGCAGTACTTC
j_gene: TRBJ2-1; abundance: few; v_gene: TRBV4-3; d_gene: TRBD2; CDR3aa: CASSQDSQRGVSYNEQFF; CDR3nt: TGCGCCAGCAGCCAAGATAGCCAGCGGGGGGTCTCCTACAATGAGCAGTTCTTC
j_gene: TRBJ2-5; abundance: .; v_gene: TRBV6-2/TRBV6-3; d_gene: .; CDR3aa: CASTDFEETQYF; CDR3nt: TGTGCCAGTACGGACTTTGAAGAGACCCAGTACTTC